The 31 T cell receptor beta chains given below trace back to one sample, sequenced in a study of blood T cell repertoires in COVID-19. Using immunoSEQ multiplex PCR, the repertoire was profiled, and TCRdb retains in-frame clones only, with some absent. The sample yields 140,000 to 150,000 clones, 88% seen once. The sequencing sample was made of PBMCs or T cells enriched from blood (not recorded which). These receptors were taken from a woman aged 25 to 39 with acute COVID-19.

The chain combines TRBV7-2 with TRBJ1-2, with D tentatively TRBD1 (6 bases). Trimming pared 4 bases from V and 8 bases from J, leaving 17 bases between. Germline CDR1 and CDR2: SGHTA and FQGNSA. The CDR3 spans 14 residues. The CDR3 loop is CASSSPNREGGYTF. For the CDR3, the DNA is TGTGCCAGCAGCTCACCGAACAGGGAAGGGGGCTACACCTTC.

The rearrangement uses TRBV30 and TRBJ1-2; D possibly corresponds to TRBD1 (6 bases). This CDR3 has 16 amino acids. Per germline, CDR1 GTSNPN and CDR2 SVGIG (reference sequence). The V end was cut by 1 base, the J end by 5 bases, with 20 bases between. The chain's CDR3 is CAWSAAHAGAWYGYTF. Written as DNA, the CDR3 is TGTGCCTGGAGTGCCGCCCATGCGGGGGCTTGGTATGGCTACACCTTC.

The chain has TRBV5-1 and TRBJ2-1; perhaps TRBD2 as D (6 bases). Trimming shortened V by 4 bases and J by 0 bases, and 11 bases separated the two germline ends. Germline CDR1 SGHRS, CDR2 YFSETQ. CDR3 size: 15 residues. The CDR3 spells CASSRDSPSYNEQFF. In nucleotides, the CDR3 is TGCGCCAGCAGCCGGGACTCCCCCTCCTACAATGAGCAGTTCTTC. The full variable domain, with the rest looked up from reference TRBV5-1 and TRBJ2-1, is KAGVTQTPRYLIKTRGQQVTLSCSPISGHRSVSWYQQTPGQGLQFLFEYFSETQRNKGNFPGRFSGRQFSNSRSEMNVSTLELGDSALYLCASSRDSPSYNEQFFGPGTRLTVL.

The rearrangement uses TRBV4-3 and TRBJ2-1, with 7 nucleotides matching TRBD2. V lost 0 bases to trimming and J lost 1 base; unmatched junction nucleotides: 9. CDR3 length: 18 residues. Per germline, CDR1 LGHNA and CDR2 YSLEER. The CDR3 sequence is CASSQDPPAGESYNEQFF. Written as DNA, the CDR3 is TGCGCCAGCAGCCAAGATCCCCCGGCGGGAGAGTCCTACAATGAGCAGTTCTTC.

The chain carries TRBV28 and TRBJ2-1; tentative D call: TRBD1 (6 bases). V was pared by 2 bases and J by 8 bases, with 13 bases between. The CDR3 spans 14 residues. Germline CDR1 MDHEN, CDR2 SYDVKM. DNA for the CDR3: TGTGCCAGCAGTTTAATCCCAGGGGTAGATGAGCAGTTCTTC. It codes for CASSLIPGVDEQFF.

Here the CDR3 DNA reads TGTGCCAGCAGCTCCGACACTAGCAATCAGCCCCAGCATTTT. This gives the protein CASSSDTSNQPQHF. The chain has TRBV7-2 and TRBJ1-5; D remains unclear. This CDR3 comprises 14 residues. The V end was cut by 4 bases, the J end by 0 bases, with 7 bases between. Germline V gives CDR1 SGHTA, CDR2 FQGNSA.

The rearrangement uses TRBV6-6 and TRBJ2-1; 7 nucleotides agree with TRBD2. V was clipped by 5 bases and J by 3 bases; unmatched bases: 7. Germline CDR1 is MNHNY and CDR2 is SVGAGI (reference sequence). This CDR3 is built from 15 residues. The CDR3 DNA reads TGTGCCAGCAGTCTCGGGACTACCGACTACAATGAGCAGTTCTTC. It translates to CASSLGTTDYNEQFF.

The CDR3 DNA sequence: TGTGCCACCAGTGGCGTAGCTGGAGAGCAGTACTTC. It is translated as CATSGVAGEQYF. The rearrangement joins TRBV24-1 to TRBJ2-7; no reliable D call. The germline gives CDR1 KGHDR, CDR2 SFDVKD. With 5 bases removed from V and 7 bases from J, the gap between germline ends came to 11 bases. The CDR3 is 12 amino acids.

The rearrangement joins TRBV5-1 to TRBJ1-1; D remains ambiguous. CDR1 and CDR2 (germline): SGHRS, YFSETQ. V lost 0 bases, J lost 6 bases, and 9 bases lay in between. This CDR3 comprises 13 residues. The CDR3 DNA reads TGCGCCAGCAGCTTGGGTAGTACCCCTGAAGCTTTCTTT. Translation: CASSLGSTPEAFF.

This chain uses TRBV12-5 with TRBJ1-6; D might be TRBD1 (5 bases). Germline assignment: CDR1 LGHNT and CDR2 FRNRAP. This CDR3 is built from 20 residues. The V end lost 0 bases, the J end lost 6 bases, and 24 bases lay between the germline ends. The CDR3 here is CASGLVYGRVSNRSNSPLHF. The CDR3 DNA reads TGTGCTAGTGGTTTGGTATATGGCAGGGTGAGTAATAGGTCTAATTCACCCCTCCACTTT.

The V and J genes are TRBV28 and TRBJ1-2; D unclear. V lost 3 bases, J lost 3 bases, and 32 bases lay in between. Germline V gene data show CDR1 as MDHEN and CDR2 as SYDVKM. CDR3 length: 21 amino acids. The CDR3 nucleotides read TGTGCCAGCAGTTTTGGGCCACAGAAATTTAACACCGGGGAGACTCACTATGGCTACACCTTC. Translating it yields CASSFGPQKFNTGETHYGYTF.

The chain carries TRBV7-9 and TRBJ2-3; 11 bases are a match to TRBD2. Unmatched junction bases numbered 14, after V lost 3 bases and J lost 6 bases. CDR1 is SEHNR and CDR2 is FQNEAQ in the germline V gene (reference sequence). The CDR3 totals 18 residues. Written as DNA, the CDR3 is TGTGCCAGCAGCTTCCTGTCTATTCGACTAGCGGGATCTGATACGCAGTATTTT. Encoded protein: CASSFLSIRLAGSDTQYF.

CDR3 nucleotides: TGTGCCAGCAGGACGGAGCGGGGGAACACCGGGGAGCTGTTTTTT. Its protein product is CASRTERGNTGELFF. The V and J genes are TRBV9 and TRBJ2-2; 7 positions match TRBD2. CDR3 length: 15 amino acids. Trimming removed 5 bases from V and 1 base from J; junction bases left unmatched: 5. From germline, CDR1 is SGDLS and CDR2 YYNGEE. Filled out from reference TRBV9 and TRBJ2-2, the complete variable domain reads DSGVTQTPKHLITATGQRVTLRCSPRSGDLSVYWYQQSLDQGLQFLIQYYNGEERAKGNILERFSAQQFPDLHSELNLSSLELGDSALYFCASRTERGNTGELFFGEGSRLTVL.

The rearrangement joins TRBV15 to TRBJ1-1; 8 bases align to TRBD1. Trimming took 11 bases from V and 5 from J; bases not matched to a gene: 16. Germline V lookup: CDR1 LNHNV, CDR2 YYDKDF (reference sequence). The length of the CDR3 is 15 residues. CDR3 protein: CAATQGAVVKTEAFF. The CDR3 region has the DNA TGTGCCGCTACCCAGGGGGCGGTGGTAAAAACTGAAGCTTTCTTT.

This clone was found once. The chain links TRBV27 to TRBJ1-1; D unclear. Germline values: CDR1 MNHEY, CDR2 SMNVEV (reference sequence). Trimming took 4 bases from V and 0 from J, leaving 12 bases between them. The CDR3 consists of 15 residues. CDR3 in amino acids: CASSYYANLNTEAFF. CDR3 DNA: TGTGCCAGCAGTTACTACGCAAACTTGAACACTGAAGCTTTCTTT.

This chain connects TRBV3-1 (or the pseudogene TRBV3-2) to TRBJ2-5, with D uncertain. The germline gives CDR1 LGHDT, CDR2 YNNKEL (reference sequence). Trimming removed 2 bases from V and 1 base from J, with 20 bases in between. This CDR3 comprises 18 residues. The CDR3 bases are TGTGCCAGCAGCCAATCTAGGTTGGCAGACTTTTCCCAAGAGACCCAGTACTTC. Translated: CASSQSRLADFSQETQYF.

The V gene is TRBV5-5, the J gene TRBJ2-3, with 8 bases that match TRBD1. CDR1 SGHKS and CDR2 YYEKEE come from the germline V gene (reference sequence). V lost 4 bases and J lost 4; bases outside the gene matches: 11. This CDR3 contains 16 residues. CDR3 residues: CASSPRTGSEADTQYF. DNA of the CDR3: TGTGCCAGCAGCCCCCGGACAGGGAGCGAGGCAGATACGCAGTATTTT.

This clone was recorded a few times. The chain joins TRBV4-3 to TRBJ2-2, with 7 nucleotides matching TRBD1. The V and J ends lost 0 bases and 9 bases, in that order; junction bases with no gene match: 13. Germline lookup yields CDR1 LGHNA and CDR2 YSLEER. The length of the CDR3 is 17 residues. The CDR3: CASSQDLVAPQGRELFF. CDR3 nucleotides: TGCGCCAGCAGCCAAGATCTGGTGGCGCCACAGGGGCGGGAGCTGTTTTTT.

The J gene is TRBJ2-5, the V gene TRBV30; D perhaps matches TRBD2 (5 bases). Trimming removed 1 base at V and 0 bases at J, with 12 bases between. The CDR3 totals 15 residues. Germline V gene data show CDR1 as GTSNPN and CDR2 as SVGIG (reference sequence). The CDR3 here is CAWSERTSYQETQYF. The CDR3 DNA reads TGTGCCTGGAGTGAGCGGACCTCGTACCAAGAGACCCAGTACTTC.

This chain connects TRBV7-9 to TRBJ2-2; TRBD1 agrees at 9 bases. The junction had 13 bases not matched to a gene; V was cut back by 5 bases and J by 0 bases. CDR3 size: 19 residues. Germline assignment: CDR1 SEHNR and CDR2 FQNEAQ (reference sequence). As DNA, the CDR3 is TGTGCCAGCAGCCCAGTCCCGGGACAGGGTATCTCGAACACCGGGGAGCTGTTTTTT. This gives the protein CASSPVPGQGISNTGELFF.

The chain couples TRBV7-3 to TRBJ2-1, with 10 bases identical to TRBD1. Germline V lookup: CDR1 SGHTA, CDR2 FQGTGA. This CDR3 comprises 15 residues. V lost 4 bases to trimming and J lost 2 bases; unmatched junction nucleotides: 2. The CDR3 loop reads CASSSGTGAYNEQFF. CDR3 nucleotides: TGTGCCAGCAGCTCCGGGACAGGGGCCTACAATGAGCAGTTCTTC.

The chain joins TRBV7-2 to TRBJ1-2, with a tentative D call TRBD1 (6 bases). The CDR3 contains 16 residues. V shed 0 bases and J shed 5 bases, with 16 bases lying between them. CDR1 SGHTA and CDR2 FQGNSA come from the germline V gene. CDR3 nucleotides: TGTGCCAGCAGCTTAGCTCAGGGGTCGACCCGTTATGGCTACACCTTC. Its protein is CASSLAQGSTRYGYTF. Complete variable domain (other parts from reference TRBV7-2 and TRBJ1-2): GAGVSQSPSNKVTEKGKDVELRCDPISGHTALYWYRQSLGQGLEFLIYFQGNSAPDKSGLPSDRFSAERTGGSVSTLTIQRTQQEDSAVYLCASSLAQGSTRYGYTFGSGTRLTVV.

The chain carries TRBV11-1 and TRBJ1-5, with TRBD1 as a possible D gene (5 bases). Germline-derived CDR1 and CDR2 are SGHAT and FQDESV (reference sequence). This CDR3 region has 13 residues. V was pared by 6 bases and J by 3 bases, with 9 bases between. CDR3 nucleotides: TGTGCCAGCAGTCGACAGAACAATCAGCCCCAGCATTTT. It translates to CASSRQNNQPQHF.

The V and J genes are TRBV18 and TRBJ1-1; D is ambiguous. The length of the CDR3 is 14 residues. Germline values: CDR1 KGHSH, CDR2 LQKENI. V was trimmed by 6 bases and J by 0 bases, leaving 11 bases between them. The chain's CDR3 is CASSREGLNTEAFF. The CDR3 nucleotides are TGTGCCAGCTCCCGGGAGGGTCTGAACACTGAAGCTTTCTTT.

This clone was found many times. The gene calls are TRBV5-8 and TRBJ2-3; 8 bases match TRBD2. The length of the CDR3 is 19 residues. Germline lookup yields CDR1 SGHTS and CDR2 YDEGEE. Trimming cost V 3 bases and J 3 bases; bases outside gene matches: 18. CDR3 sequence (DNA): TGTGCCAGCAGCTGGGGTTCGGGGGACCCAGCGGGAGAAACAGATACGCAGTATTTT. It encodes CASSWGSGDPAGETDTQYF.

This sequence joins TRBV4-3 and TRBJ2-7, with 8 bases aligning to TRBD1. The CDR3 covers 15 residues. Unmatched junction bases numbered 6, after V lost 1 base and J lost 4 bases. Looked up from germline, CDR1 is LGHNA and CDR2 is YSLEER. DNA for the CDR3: TGCGCCAGCAGCCAAGCCTCGACAGGGGCTTACGAGCAGTACTTC. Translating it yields CASSQASTGAYEQYF.

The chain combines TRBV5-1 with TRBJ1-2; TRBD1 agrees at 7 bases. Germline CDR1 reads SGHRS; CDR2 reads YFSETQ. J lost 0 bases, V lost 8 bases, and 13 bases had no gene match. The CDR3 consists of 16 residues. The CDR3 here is CASASGQETSNYGYTF. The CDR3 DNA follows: TGCGCCAGTGCTTCCGGACAGGAGACCTCTAACTATGGCTACACCTTC.

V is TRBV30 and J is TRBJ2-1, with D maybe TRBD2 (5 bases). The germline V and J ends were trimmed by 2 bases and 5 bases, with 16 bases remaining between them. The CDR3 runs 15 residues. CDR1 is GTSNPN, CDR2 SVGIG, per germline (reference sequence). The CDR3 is CAWSITGLFDNEQFF. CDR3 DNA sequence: TGTGCCTGGAGTATAACGGGATTATTTGACAATGAGCAGTTCTTC.

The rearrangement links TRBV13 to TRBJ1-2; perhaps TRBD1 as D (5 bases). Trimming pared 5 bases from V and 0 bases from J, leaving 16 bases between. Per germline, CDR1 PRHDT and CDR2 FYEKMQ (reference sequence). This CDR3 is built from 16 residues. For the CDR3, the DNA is TGTGCCAGCAGCGCCAGCGGGGGGACTTCTAACTATGGCTACACCTTC. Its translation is CASSASGGTSNYGYTF.

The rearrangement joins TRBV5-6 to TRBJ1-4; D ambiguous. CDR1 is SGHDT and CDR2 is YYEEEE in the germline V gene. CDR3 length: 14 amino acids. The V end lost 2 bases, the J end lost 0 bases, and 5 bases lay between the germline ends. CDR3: CASSFPATNEKLFF. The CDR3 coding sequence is TGTGCCAGCAGCTTTCCAGCAACTAATGAAAAACTGTTTTTT.

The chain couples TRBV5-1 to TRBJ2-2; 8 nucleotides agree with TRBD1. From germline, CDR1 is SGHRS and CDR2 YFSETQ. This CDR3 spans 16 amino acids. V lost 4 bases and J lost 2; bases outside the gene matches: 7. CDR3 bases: TGCGCCAGCAGCATAAGACAGGGGACTAACACCGGGGAGCTGTTTTTT. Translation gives CASSIRQGTNTGELFF. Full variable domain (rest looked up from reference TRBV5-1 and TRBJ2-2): KAGVTQTPRYLIKTRGQQVTLSCSPISGHRSVSWYQQTPGQGLQFLFEYFSETQRNKGNFPGRFSGRQFSNSRSEMNVSTLELGDSALYLCASSIRQGTNTGELFFGEGSRLTVL.